The 21 T cell receptor beta chains in this list originate from one sample, sequenced in a study of T-cell memory formation after mild COVID-19. TCRdb used MiXCR to reprocess the 5' RACE reads, holding one entry per CDR3 protein. This sample has 140,000 or so distinct CDR3 sequences, with under 25% found just once. Sample: PBMCs or a T cell subset sorted from them (not recorded which). All receptors come from an adult woman who had mild COVID-19 (a few samples of this study predate the infection). Cell type and time point are not known.

This clonotype was seen just once. This chain connects TRBV23-1 to TRBJ2-5; no clear D gene. TRBV23-1 is noted as an ORF with a role that remains uncertain. Trimming shortened V by 4 bases and J by 5 bases, and 17 bases separated the two germline ends. The CDR3 extends over 15 amino acids. The CDR3 sequence is CASSRAAKTRETQYF. Here the CDR3 DNA reads TGCGCCAGCAGTCGGGCTGCAAAGACAAGGGAGACCCAGTACTTC.

This chain uses TRBV20-1 with TRBJ2-1, with D perhaps matching TRBD2 (6 bases). Germline assignment: CDR1 DFQATT and CDR2 SNEGSKA (reference sequence). Between the trimmed V and J ends, which lost 1 base and 6 bases, there was a span of 13 bases. The CDR3 is 14 residues long. The CDR3 sequence: CSARALATPNEQFF. The CDR3 DNA reads TGCAGTGCTAGAGCCCTAGCGACCCCCAATGAGCAGTTCTTC.

This clonotype was counted only a few times. The chain combines TRBV4-2 with TRBJ2-2, with 8 bases identical to TRBD1. The V and J ends lost 4 bases and 6 bases, in that order; junction bases with no gene match: 7. This CDR3 has 15 amino acids. Germline CDR1 and CDR2: LGHNA and YNFKEQ. As DNA, the CDR3 is TGTGCCAGCAGCCCTACAAGGACAGGGTCCGGGGAGCTGTTTTTT. It encodes CASSPTRTGSGELFF.

The chain joins TRBV10-3 to TRBJ2-2, with no clear D. CDR1 ENHRY and CDR2 SYGVKD come from the germline V gene. V lost 5 bases to trimming and J lost 1 base, with 11 bases between them. The CDR3 runs 15 residues. The CDR3 DNA is TGTGCCATCAGTCTAAAACGGCTGAACACCGGGGAGCTGTTTTTT. This codes for CAISLKRLNTGELFF.

This clonotype was seen a few times. V gene TRBV24-1 combines with J gene TRBJ2-3; the D is unclear. The ends were cut back, 4 bases at V and 10 bases at J, with 26 bases in the middle. The CDR3 runs to 17 residues. Germline V gene lookup returns CDR1 KGHDR and CDR2 SFDVKD. CDR3 in DNA: TGTGCCACCAGTGACCCGACCGGGCCCGTGGGAAGGAGTTCGCAGTATTTT. Its protein product is CATSDPTGPVGRSSQYF.

The rearrangement joins TRBV4-3 to TRBJ1-2; TRBD1 might be the D (5 bases). The V gene's germline CDR1 is LGHNA and CDR2 YSLEER. There are 15 residues in the CDR3. Trimming pared 0 bases from V and 5 bases from J, leaving 13 bases between. The DNA of the CDR3 is TGCGCCAGCAGCCAAGATGTGAGAGGGGTGTATGGCTACACCTTC. It specifies CASSQDVRGVYGYTF.

This clonotype has more than one count but fewer than ten. Mismatch with germline at one junction end may stem from a read error. The chain recombines TRBV7-2 with TRBJ2-5; 12 positions agree with TRBD2. The CDR3 is 15 amino acids. The germline CDR1 and CDR2 sequences are SGHTA and FQGNSA. The CDR3 sequence is CASRRLAGDQGTQYF. The CDR3, as DNA: TGTGCCAGCAGAAGACTAGCGGGGGACCAAGGGACCCAGTACTTC.

This clonotype has more than one count but fewer than ten. The V and J genes are TRBV4-1 and TRBJ2-5; 9 bases are a match to TRBD2. This CDR3 is built from 17 residues. Unmatched junction bases numbered 5, after V lost 0 bases and J lost 0 bases. Germline CDR1 is MGHRA and CDR2 is YSYEKL. This CDR3 reads CASSQDGSGGYQETQYF. The CDR3, as DNA: TGCGCCAGCAGCCAAGATGGGAGCGGGGGGTACCAAGAGACCCAGTACTTC.

The V and J genes are TRBV24-1 and TRBJ1-5; possibly TRBD1 for D (5 bases). Germline V gene sequence: CDR1 KGHDR, CDR2 SFDVKD. Between the trimmed V and J ends, which lost 4 bases and 1 base, there was a span of 13 bases. The CDR3 covers 16 residues. The CDR3 loop is CATSDHRKGSNQPQHF. The DNA for the CDR3 is TGTGCCACCAGTGACCACAGGAAAGGAAGCAATCAGCCCCAGCATTTT.

This clonotype has at least ten counts. The chain has TRBV12-3 or TRBV12-4 and TRBJ2-5, with 8 bases that match TRBD2. The CDR3 length is 13 residues. J gave up 5 bases and V 8 bases, and 7 bases lay outside the gene matches. CDR3 nucleotides: TGTGCCAGCCTTAGCGGGATCAAGGAGACCCAGTACTTC. Its translation is CASLSGIKETQYF.

The chain couples TRBV5-1 to TRBJ2-3, with D maybe TRBD1 (6 bases). The germline gives CDR1 SGHRS, CDR2 YFSETQ. CDR3 size: 17 residues. The ends were cut back, 0 bases at V and 0 bases at J, with 14 bases in the middle. This CDR3 reads CASSLGPSQGSTDTQYF. The CDR3 region has the DNA TGCGCCAGCAGCTTGGGCCCCTCGCAGGGGAGCACAGATACGCAGTATTTT.

In this sample, this clonotype turned up a few times. CDR3 nucleotides: TGTGCCAGCAGTACTCTGGGCAACTATGGCTACACCTTC. As protein: CASSTLGNYGYTF. The V and J genes are TRBV12-3 or TRBV12-4 and TRBJ1-2; D is undetermined. Trimming left V 5 bases short and J 2 bases short, with 9 bases between. This CDR3 contains 13 residues.

The chain couples TRBV3-1 to TRBJ1-2; D is perhaps TRBD1 (6 bases). Germline lookup yields CDR1 LGHDT and CDR2 YNNKEL (reference sequence). The V and J ends lost 10 bases and 0 bases respectively, with 18 bases between them. The CDR3 contains 15 residues. This CDR3 is CATRTSAGANYGYTF. As DNA, the CDR3 is TGTGCCACTCGGACGTCGGCAGGGGCTAACTATGGCTACACCTTC.

The CDR3 sequence: CATSDSGQGGYEQYF. Here the CDR3 DNA reads TGTGCCACCAGTGATTCGGGACAGGGGGGCTACGAGCAGTACTTC. This chain uses TRBV24-1 with TRBJ2-7, with 11 bases identical to TRBD1. Germline CDR1 and CDR2: KGHDR and SFDVKD. V was pared by 2 bases and J by 3 bases, with 2 bases of the junction left unmatched. The CDR3 runs to 15 residues.

On this clonotype: A much bigger clone sits one base away, suggesting this may be a read error. The chain combines TRBV5-6 with TRBJ2-2; possibly TRBD2 for D (5 bases). V lost 4 bases, J lost 0 bases, and 10 bases lay in between. The germline V gene has CDR1 SGHDT and CDR2 YYEEEE. CDR3 length equals 15 residues. The CDR3 DNA is TGTGCCAGCAGCATAGGACTTTCGAACACCGGGGAGCTGTTTTTT. Its protein is CASSIGLSNTGELFF.

This clonotype appeared many times. The rearrangement links TRBV20-1 to TRBJ2-2, with D unclear. The CDR3 extends over 13 amino acids. Trimming removed 3 bases at V and 0 bases at J, with 5 bases between. The germline V gene has CDR1 DFQATT and CDR2 SNEGSKA (reference sequence). The CDR3 protein is CSASVPNTGELFF. Written as DNA, the CDR3 is TGCAGTGCTAGTGTACCGAACACCGGGGAGCTGTTTTTT.

The chain carries TRBV12-3 or TRBV12-4 and TRBJ1-3, with D possibly being TRBD1 (5 bases). The CDR3 covers 16 residues. Trimming removed 5 bases from V and 2 bases from J, with 16 bases in between. The CDR3 nucleotides read TGTGCCAGCAGTCCCGGGGGGGTCGCCACTGGAAACACCATATATTTT. Protein sequence: CASSPGGVATGNTIYF.

In this sample, this clonotype turned up a few times. V is TRBV5-8 and J is TRBJ2-1; 11 bases match TRBD2. Trimming at V came to 4 bases and at J to 9 bases, leaving 12 bases not matched to a gene. The germline V gene has CDR1 SGHTS and CDR2 YDEGEE. This CDR3 comprises 16 residues. Here the CDR3 DNA reads TGTGCCAGCAGCGTGGGCCAACTAGCGGGGGAGGGTGAGCAGTTCTTC. Its protein is CASSVGQLAGEGEQFF.

The table lists this clonotype with a few counts. This chain joins TRBV20-1 and TRBJ1-1; D might be TRBD1 (5 bases). V lost 5 bases, J lost 6 bases, and 16 bases lay in between. Germline V gene data show CDR1 as DFQATT and CDR2 as SNEGSKA (reference sequence). This CDR3 has 13 amino acids. The CDR3 protein is CSAHEGSTPEAFF. The CDR3 region has the DNA TGCAGTGCTCATGAGGGGAGTACCCCTGAAGCTTTCTTT.

The chain employs TRBV10-3 and TRBJ2-7; D remains unclear. The CDR3 totals 14 residues. V was trimmed by 0 bases and J by 3 bases, leaving 9 bases between them. CDR1 is ENHRY and CDR2 is SYGVKD in the germline V gene. The CDR3 bases are TGTGCCATCAGTGAGTCGGTCGGAAGCTACGAGCAGTACTTC. Translation: CAISESVGSYEQYF.

This chain connects TRBV7-9 to TRBJ2-1; D is possibly TRBD2 (6 bases). CDR3 length: 17 amino acids. Germline values: CDR1 SEHNR, CDR2 FQNEAQ (reference sequence). V was pared by 3 bases and J by 0 bases, with 15 bases between. The CDR3 nucleotides are TGTGCCAGCAGCTTTCCCCTGTTTAGCGGCTCCTACAATGAGCAGTTCTTC. Its translation: CASSFPLFSGSYNEQFF.